Below are 11 T cell receptor beta chains sequenced from a single sample in a study of graft-versus-host responses after intestinal transplantation. Their recognized antigens are unknown. Some clones are missing from TCRdb's copy, which holds only in-frame ones; the method was immunoSEQ multiplex PCR. Of some 120,000 clones listed, around 92% are singletons. Sequences were derived from unstimulated CD8+ T cells sorted from spleen or lymph node cells, sampled before transplant. The receptors originated from a human donor who was the organ donor for an intestinal transplant.

This rearrangement joins TRBV27 to TRBJ2-3; 11 bases are shared with TRBD1. The V gene's germline CDR1 is MNHEY and CDR2 SMNVEV (reference sequence). With 5 bases clipped from V and 3 bases from J, the junction kept 10 bases outside the gene matches. This CDR3 comprises 17 residues. This CDR3 is CASSLFPGTGGTDTQYF. The DNA for the CDR3 is TGTGCCAGCAGTCTGTTTCCCGGGACAGGGGGGACAGATACGCAGTATTTT.

V gene TRBV7-6 combines with J gene TRBJ2-7; a weak D match, TRBD2 (6 bases). Trimming shortened V by 1 base and J by 3 bases, and 7 bases separated the two germline ends. Germline V gene data show CDR1 as SGHVS and CDR2 as FNYEAQ. This CDR3 comprises 13 residues. The CDR3 loop is CASSLGGIYEQYF. As DNA, the CDR3 is TGTGCCAGCAGCTTAGGCGGGATCTACGAGCAGTACTTC.

V usage is TRBV5-4 and J usage is TRBJ2-1; 10 bases agree with TRBD2. The germline V gene has CDR1 SGHNT and CDR2 YYREEE (reference sequence). This CDR3 has 18 residues. V shed 5 bases and J 3 bases; nucleotides not matched to a gene: 14. The CDR3 region is CASSYGLAGDLGYNEQFF. The CDR3 DNA sequence: TGTGCCAGCAGTTATGGTCTAGCGGGAGATCTTGGCTACAATGAGCAGTTCTTC.

The V and J genes are TRBV6-1 and TRBJ2-7, with D perhaps TRBD1 (5 bases). Germline V gene data show CDR1 as MNHNS and CDR2 as SASEGT. The CDR3 length is 14 residues. Trimming left V 5 bases short and J 7 bases short, with 18 bases between. The CDR3 DNA reads as TGTGCCAGCAGTTCCACCCAAGGGGTTGGTGAGCAGTACTTC. This sequence encodes CASSSTQGVGEQYF.

The gene calls are TRBV7-9 and TRBJ1-4; TRBD1 might be the D (6 bases). Per the germline V gene, CDR1 is SEHNR and CDR2 is FQNEAQ (reference sequence). Trimming stripped 5 bases from V and 6 bases from J, with 13 bases between. This CDR3 contains 14 residues. CDR3 nucleotides: TGTGCCAGCAGCCCCGGAAGGGGGGATGAAAAACTGTTTTTT. Protein product: CASSPGRGDEKLFF.

The rearrangement links TRBV7-9 to TRBJ2-1, with D tentatively TRBD1 (6 bases). Trimming shortened V by 4 bases and J by 2 bases, and 12 bases separated the two germline ends. CDR3 length equals 15 residues. The germline gives CDR1 SEHNR, CDR2 FQNEAQ (reference sequence). The CDR3 nucleotides read TGTGCCAGCAGCTCTACAGGGAGCCCCTACAATGAGCAGTTCTTC. Translation: CASSSTGSPYNEQFF.

The V and J genes are TRBV4-2 and TRBJ2-3; 7 nucleotides match TRBD2. This CDR3 has 15 amino acids. Germline lookup yields CDR1 LGHNA and CDR2 YNFKEQ. The junction had 9 bases not matched to a gene; V was cut back by 4 bases and J by 5 bases. In DNA, the CDR3 is TGTGCCAGCAGCCCCTCACTAGCGAGGAGAGATACGCAGTATTTT. Its translation is CASSPSLARRDTQYF.

Notes on this clone: This CDR3 is also generated by other DNA sequences in the sample. The chain employs TRBV6-5 and TRBJ2-7; D possibly corresponds to TRBD2 (6 bases). The germline V gene encodes CDR1 MNHEY and CDR2 SVGAGI. This CDR3 is 13 amino acids long. The germline V and J ends were trimmed by 5 bases and 0 bases, with 8 bases remaining between them. The CDR3 spells CASSLSGSYEQYF. CDR3 nucleotides: TGTGCCAGCAGTCTTAGCGGCTCCTACGAGCAGTACTTC.

The J gene is TRBJ2-7, the V gene TRBV21-1; the D call of TRBD1 is as the table states it, not checked on the DNA. TRBV21-1 is flagged as a pseudogene. This CDR3 contains 14 residues. The CDR3 spells CASSINRGRDEQYF. CDR3 nucleotides: TGTGCCAGCAGCATAAACAGGGGTCGGGACGAGCAGTACTTC.

V gene TRBV30 combines with J gene TRBJ1-1; TRBD1 is a possible D gene (6 bases). The CDR3 is made up of 16 amino acids. The V and J ends lost 4 bases and 4 bases respectively, with 22 bases between them. Germline V lookup: CDR1 GTSNPN, CDR2 SVGIG (reference sequence). The CDR3: CAWTAEPGGPGTEAFF. Here the CDR3 DNA reads TGTGCCTGGACCGCCGAACCCGGGGGGCCGGGCACTGAAGCTTTCTTT.

The V call is TRBV11-2, the J call TRBJ1-1; weak D call: TRBD1 (6 bases). The CDR3 has 18 amino acids. Trimming pared 1 base from V and 0 bases from J, leaving 18 bases between. Germline values: CDR1 SGHAT, CDR2 FQNNGV. CDR3 in amino acids: CASSLALWGAAMNTEAFF. DNA for the CDR3: TGTGCCAGCAGCTTAGCGTTGTGGGGGGCGGCCATGAACACTGAAGCTTTCTTT.